This TCR beta chain stems from a study of human CD8 memory T cell subsets (dated by TCRdb to 2020 to 2021). Some background on the complete study: To assess how stem-like (TSTEM), progenitor exhausted-like (TPEX) and effector memory CD8+ T cell subsets are clonally related, the TCRbeta repertoires of these three subsets were compared. TCRbeta repertoires were obtained from TSTEM, TPEX and effector memory subsets contributed by each of about 6 donors.

A Human TCR Profiling Kit was used to prepare UMI-labeled 5' RACE TCRbeta libraries. The same number of PCR cycles was used to prepare all TCRbeta libraries in parallel. In the authors' own workflow: The number of functional CDR3beta clonotypes in each TCRbeta library ranged from about 2,800 to 18,000. MIGEC 1.2.9 was used for UMI extraction and consensus assembly, with a minimum of three reads required per UMI. MiXCR 3.0.3 was used to extract in-frame CDR3beta repertoires. After each sample was downsampled to 42,000 randomly selected UMIs, diversity metrics were computed in VDJtools 1.2.1. For each sample pair, the repertoire overlap metrics D, R and F2 were calculated in VDJtools using the top 3,000 clones. Following reprocessing of the reads by TCRdb, the data hold one row per CDR3 protein sequence and no DNA is available. None of the V and J calls come from the authors' own analysis; TCRdb made them. The table held for this sample gives under 5,000 distinct CDR3 sequences. Together, the top ten hold 30% to 40% of the sample.

A word on this clonotype: Its antigen is still unknown.

Peripheral blood mononuclear cells were isolated from healthy donor buffy coats by density gradient separation. The study enriched total CD8+ T cells through negative magnetic separation using EasySep or MojoSort CD8+ T cell isolation kits. For each subset, total RNA was extracted using an RNeasy Mini Kit from duplicate vials of over 120,000 sorted CD8+ T cells. The PBMCs were used fresh or after being cryopreserved in fetal bovine serum with 10% DMSO. Fluorescence-activated cell sorting on a FACSAria III was used to sort the CD8+ T cell subsets to purity. Including the terminal cysteine and phenylalanine, the CDR3 comprises 14 residues. No DNA was logged. According to the germline V gene, CDR1 reads MRHNA and CDR2 reads SNTAGT. Points the paper makes about the study in general: Only TCRbeta chains were sequenced, and repertoire comparisons were based on more than five donors, with testing performed by paired t-tests and Bonferroni correction. Normalized Shannon-Wiener diversity was similarly high in the TSTEM and TPEX subsets, while the effector memory subsets were comparatively less diverse. Clonotypes were shared with effector memory cells by both stem-like subsets, but only minimal overlap was found between TSTEM and TPEX repertoires, suggesting distinct antigen spectra. Chao1 estimates suggested greater repertoire diversity in TSTEM than in TPEX subsets, potentially reflecting a broader range of specificities.

The receptor's source is a human donor in good health. The material sequenced was CD8+ T cells from PBMCs. In this chain, TRBV6-4 is recombined with TRBJ2-3. The CDR3 reads CASSRDGSTDTQYF.